There are many counts of the clone carrying this T cell receptor (beta chain). Antigen unknown. The sample is drawn from a study of T cell repertoires in cytomegalovirus infection. Turning to the study itself: Carrying CMV and the relevant HLA type showed in public TCR beta signatures.

Study outcomes and limitations: Pooled public TCR beta family frequency picked out CMV carriers with the relevant HLA. The study found HLA-C-restricted CMV-specific TCR beta clonotypes dominating the ex vivo response.

In TCRdb, the reads were re-called with MiXCR into one record per CDR3 protein. This sample carries around 450,000 distinct CDR3 sequences, around 11% of them seen once, and the ten largest clones take roughly a tenth. The receptor was isolated from a human donor in good health (CMV status not recorded). Some clones in this sample may be carry-over from other donors' samples. Material for sequencing was PBMCs.

The CDR3 DNA follows: TGTGCCAGTACTCCGGGACTGGCGAACACCGGGGAGCTGTTTTTT. Its protein is CASTPGLANTGELFF. The rearrangement joins TRBV19 to TRBJ2-2; D possibly corresponds to TRBD2 (6 bases). V was pared by 7 bases and J by 0 bases, with 12 bases between. CDR1 is LNHDA and CDR2 is SQIVND in the germline V gene (reference sequence). The CDR3 totals 15 residues.